These T cell receptor beta chains were read from a single sample in a study of T cells in Graves' hyperthyroidism and ophthalmopathy. TCRdb independently ran MiXCR on the multiplex PCR reads; one entry per CDR3 protein. The sample consists of some 550,000 distinct CDR3 sequences, 16% of them appearing once. Sequenced material: blood. These receptors came from a woman between 40 and 50 years old with Graves' ophthalmopathy. The CDR3 runs from the conserved cysteine through the conserved F or W. Fields, in order: J gene, V gene, clone size, D gene, CDR3 DNA, CDR3 protein. A D gene is named only where the DNA matches it firmly. Part of the rows lack a size; the others show once, few, many or a class for expanded clones.

>TRBJ1-1|TRBV28|NA|TRBD1
TGTGCCAGCAGGGGGGACAGGGGGCGATGGACTGAAGCTTTCTTT
CASRGDRGRWTEAFF
>TRBJ2-7|TRBV15|few|TRBD1
TGTGCCACCAGCAGATACGGACAGGGCTACGAGCAGTACTTC
CATSRYGQGYEQYF
>TRBJ1-3|TRBV6-6|NA|TRBD1
TGTGCCAGCAGTTACGACAGGGCTGGAAACACCATATATTTT
CASSYDRAGNTIYF
>TRBJ1-1|TRBV18|many|NA
TGTGCCAGCTCACTCTCCCCCATGAGGAACACTGAAGCTTTCTTT
CASSLSPMRNTEAFF
>TRBJ1-6|TRBV7-8|NA|NA
TGTGCCAGCAGCTCCCGCGTCAGAAATAATTCACCCCTCCACTTT
CASSSRVRNNSPLHF
>TRBJ2-7|TRBV12-3/TRBV12-4|many|TRBD1
TGTGCCAGCAGTTTGACAGGGCTTGAGCAGTACTTC
CASSLTGLEQYF
>TRBJ1-6|TRBV3-1|many|TRBD1
TGTGCCAGCAGCCAAGGGACAGGGATTTCACCCCTCCACTTT
CASSQGTGISPLHF
>TRBJ1-5|TRBV7-2|many|TRBD1
TGTGCCAGCAGCTCCAGCTCCCGGGGAGGGGGCGTCCAGCCCCAGCATTTT
CASSSSSRGGGVQPQHF
>TRBJ1-1|TRBV27|many|NA
TGTGCCAGCAGTTTACTTACACCTGAAGCTTTCTTT
CASSLLTPEAFF
>TRBJ1-6|TRBV12-3/TRBV12-4|few|NA
TGTGCCAGCAGTTCCCGACAGAATTCACCCCTCCACTTT
CASSSRQNSPLHF